This record concerns one T cell receptor (beta chain) sequence. Profiled with immunoSEQ multiplex PCR; TCRdb holds only in-frame clones, not every one. The table shows approximately 40,000 clones, with around nine tenths occurring only once. Germline loops: CDR1 KGHSH, CDR2 LQKENI. This CDR3 has 15 residues. V lost 3 bases, J lost 5 bases, and 11 bases lay in between. Enrollment of patients from Seattle took place during active infection, with longitudinal follow-up. The data originate from a study of blood T cell repertoires in COVID-19. Study details: Researchers got acute and convalescent COVID-19 samples from the United States, Italy and Spain. Sample material is recorded as cDNA or gDNA derived from T cells, B-cell-depleted T cells, or PBMCs.

The sequence came from a man aged 40-49 years with COVID-19, enrolled during active disease. The chain is built from TRBV18 and TRBJ1-6; TRBD1 is a possible D gene (6 bases). The sequenced sample was peripheral blood. CDR3 amino acids: CASSPGQPNNSPLHF. For the CDR3, the DNA is TGTGCCAGCTCACCCGGACAGCCCAATAATTCACCCCTCCACTTT.